The clone carrying this T cell receptor beta chain has ten or more counts. This sample is drawn from a study of low-dose radiotherapy and immunotherapy resistance in tumors. Looking at the study overall: Every two weeks patients got nivolumab 240 mg flat dose, plus ipilimumab 1 mg/kg every six weeks, intravenously.

Time point described: before trial treatment. Amplification, which lasted roughly 20 PCR cycles, used a constant-region primer and V-primer adapter to amplify TCRs. TCRdb fed the reads into MiXCR, producing one record per CDR3 protein. The data contain about 50,000 distinct CDR3 sequences, approximately 10% of them singletons. This CDR3 comprises 14 residues. With 2 bases clipped from V and 7 bases from J, the junction kept 2 bases outside the gene matches. CDR1 is MNHEY and CDR2 is SMNVEV in the germline V gene (reference sequence). The chain combines TRBV27 with TRBJ1-6; 7 nucleotides align to TRBD1. The sequencing used PBMCs, collected before treatment. This sequence originates from a female donor with ovarian cancer. The CDR3 is CASSLTGENSPLHF. The CDR3 nucleotides read TGTGCCAGCAGTTTAACAGGGGAAAATTCACCCCTCCACTTT.